This T cell receptor beta chain was recovered during a study of blood T cell repertoires in COVID-19 (dated by TCRdb to about 2020). About the study as a whole: Collaborator samples came from the United States, Italy and Spain and covered acute and convalescent phases of COVID-19. The prospective study material was composed of cDNA or gDNA derived from T cells, B-cell-depleted T cells, or PBMCs. Deeply sampled blood TCRbeta repertoires from subjects exposed to, actively infected with, or recovered from COVID-19 were included in the dataset. The repertoires were released in a freely available public database meant as a resource for research on the immune response to SARS-CoV-2. Samples came from the ongoing ImmuneRACE study (first 160 participants) plus 1,254 subjects from 6 global collaborators. Sample metadata almost always included a de-identified subject ID, COVID-19 status, age in years and sex. HLA class I and class II types, where available, came from metadata supplied by the sample provider rather than from assay-based typing. The paper as a whole reports these results and caveats: How much clinical and demographic metadata was included differed by source and by participant, and the metadata was provided uncurated.

From cysteine to phenylalanine, the CDR3 is 11 amino acids long. Only CDR3 DNA remains: 33 bases, in frame from the first base. V was cut back by 2 bases and J by 5 bases, leaving a gap of 4 bases between them. The CDR1 and CDR2 encoded by the germline V gene are SGHAT and FQNNGV. This clone was picked up one time. Which antigen it targets is not known. No qualities accompany the bases; no much larger clone lies one base away. Whole blood was collected in K2EDTA tubes by collaborating institutions according to the institutions' own protocols. For TCRbeta analysis, collaborators shipped samples in one of three forms: frozen whole blood, isolated PBMCs, or DNA extracted from either of those sample types. The immunoSEQ Assay, a bias-controlled multiplex PCR, was used to amplify TCRbeta CDR3 regions from genomic DNA. From the authors' description of their analysis: Nucleated cell counts per sample were estimated from amplification of reference gene primers within the assay. To quantify the absolute abundance of each unique TCRbeta CDR3 rearrangement, sequence reads were collapsed and filtered. For each sample, productive Simpson clonality was calculated by taking the square root of Simpson's diversity index across productive rearrangements. TCRdb limited this immuneACCESS table to in-frame rearrangements with V and J called. A share of clones is missing; checked studies link under half to unresolved V genes, and the rest is unexplained. V, J and clone size were drawn from that table, and D and trimming were deduced from the DNA. The sample contains just over 35,000 clones, approximately 86% of them found a single time. 20% to 25% of the sample comes from the top ten.

The source is a man aged 55 to 69 with acute or convalescent COVID-19. The rearrangement joined TRBV11-2 to TRBJ2-7; no confident D gene assignment can be made. Specimen: peripheral blood. The DNA is as follows: TGTGCCAGCAGCTTAATCGACGAGCAGTACTTC. This translates into CASSLIDEQYF. The full variable domain, completed from the reference TRBV11-2 and TRBJ2-7 proteins outside the CDR3, reads EAGVAQSPRYKIIEKRQSVAFWCNPISGHATLYWYQQILGQGPKLLIQFQNNGVVDDSQLPKDRFSAERLKGVDSTLKIQPAKLEDSAVYLCASSLIDEQYFGPGTRLTVT.